The clone carrying this T cell receptor beta chain was picked up one time. In the source study's methods: From reference gene primer amplification, estimates of nucleated cell counts were derived. This table comes from immunoSEQ multiplex PCR, and its TCRdb copy is limited to in-frame clones, with some not included. That table furnishes V, J and clone size, whereas the DNA furnished D and trimming. The table includes roughly 170,000 clones, about 83% detected once. The J segment lost 5 bases and the V segment lost 6 bases, leaving 11 bases of the junction unmatched. Germline V lookup: CDR1 KGHDR, CDR2 SFDVKD. This CDR3 is built from 15 residues. This sample was taken from a study of blood T cell repertoires in COVID-19. Study context: Acute-phase and convalescent COVID-19 samples originated in the United States, Italy and Spain. PBMCs, B-cell-depleted T cells, or T cells provided the cDNA or gDNA that made up the material.

Seattle's cohort entered during active infection and was followed longitudinally. The sequence derives from a woman in her seventies with COVID-19, enrolled during active disease. The rearrangement uses TRBV24-1 and TRBJ2-5; 7 bases line up with TRBD1. Sequencing was done on a sample of peripheral blood. CDR3 nucleotides: TGTGCCACCAGTTCAGGGGACAGCCCGAGGGAGACCCAGTACTTC. Translation gives CATSSGDSPRETQYF.